This passage covers 21 T cell receptor beta chains from one sample sequenced in a study of blood T cell repertoires in COVID-19. TCRdb's table, derived via immunoSEQ multiplex PCR, lists solely in-frame clones and lacks some. Among 35,000 or so clones listed, approximately 86% were seen once. The sample taken for sequencing was peripheral blood. Every receptor here comes from a man between 65 and 85 years old with acute or convalescent COVID-19.

The chain recombines TRBV4-3 with TRBJ2-3, with TRBD1 matching over 7 bases. CDR1 and CDR2 (germline): LGHNA, YSLEER. The CDR3 runs 15 residues. J lost 3 bases, V lost 1 base, and 4 bases had no gene match. Written as DNA, the CDR3 is TGCGCCAGCAGCCAAGTAAAGGGGGCAACAGATACGCAGTATTTT. Translating gives CASSQVKGATDTQYF.

This clone appeared a few times. This chain links TRBV19 with TRBJ2-4, with D perhaps matching TRBD2 (6 bases). Germline CDR1 LNHDA, CDR2 SQIVND (reference sequence). The CDR3 sequence is 14 residues long. Trimming cost V 7 bases and J 6 bases, with 16 bases left between them. The CDR3 nucleotides read TGTGCCAGTATGGGTAGGGAGGCGCCAAACATTCAGTACTTC. As protein: CASMGREAPNIQYF.

The chain joins TRBV3-1 (or the pseudogene TRBV3-2) to TRBJ2-2, with D unresolved. Trimming stripped 1 base from V and 6 bases from J, with 6 bases between. Per the germline V gene, CDR1 is LGHDT and CDR2 is YNNKEL (reference sequence). There are 13 residues in the CDR3. The CDR3 bases are TGTGCCAGCAGCCAAGTGGGCGCCGGGGAGCTGTTTTTT. Translating gives CASSQVGAGELFF.

The chain has TRBV28 and TRBJ2-3; possible D gene TRBD2, 6 bases. The germline V and J ends were trimmed by 3 bases and 2 bases, with 15 bases remaining between them. This CDR3 spans 16 amino acids. Germline V gene sequence: CDR1 MDHEN, CDR2 SYDVKM. CDR3 protein: CASSLGVAANTDTQYF. In nucleotides, the CDR3 is TGTGCCAGCAGTTTGGGGGTAGCGGCTAACACAGATACGCAGTATTTT.

The chain uses TRBV29-1 and TRBJ2-1, with D possibly TRBD2 on 6 matching bases. The CDR3 runs 12 residues. Germline V CDR1 and CDR2: SQVTM, ANQGSEA. V shed 6 bases and J shed 10 bases, with 16 bases lying between them. This chain's CDR3 is CSVRRDLAEQFF. As DNA, the CDR3 is TGCAGCGTCCGGAGGGACCTGGCCGAGCAGTTCTTC.

The rearrangement links TRBV11-3 to TRBJ2-1; D may be TRBD2 (5 bases). Germline CDR1 and CDR2: SGHNT and YENEEA. This CDR3 region has 14 residues. The V and J ends lost 0 bases and 9 bases respectively, with 12 bases between them. The CDR3 sequence: CASSLDSREGEQFF. For the CDR3, the DNA is TGTGCCAGCAGCTTAGATAGCCGGGAAGGTGAGCAGTTCTTC.

The gene calls are TRBV7-8 and TRBJ1-1; D might be TRBD1 (5 bases). This CDR3 region has 14 residues. Trimming left V 5 bases short and J 5 bases short, with 15 bases between. Looked up from germline, CDR1 is SGHVS and CDR2 is FQNEAQ. CDR3 sequence: CASSPGGGGTEAFF. The CDR3 nucleotides read TGTGCCAGCAGCCCCGGGGGGGGAGGGACTGAAGCTTTCTTT.

The V gene is TRBV15, the J gene TRBJ2-7; perhaps TRBD2 as D (5 bases). In germline, CDR1 is LNHNV, CDR2 YYDKDF (reference sequence). The CDR3 is 16 residues long. Deletions cut 3 bases from V and 7 bases from J, with 22 bases between. In DNA, the CDR3 is TGTGCCACCAGCAGGCCAAGAGTGGGCCTCTCGGGGGAGCAGTACTTC. Its protein is CATSRPRVGLSGEQYF. The entire variable domain, with the rest obtained from reference TRBV15 and TRBJ2-7, is as follows: DAMVIQNPRYQVTQFGKPVTLSCSQTLNHNVMYWYQQKSSQAPKLLFHYYDKDFNNEADTPDNFQSRRPNTSFCFLDIRSPGLGDTAMYLCATSRPRVGLSGEQYFGPGTRLTVT.

V gene TRBV4-1 combines with J gene TRBJ1-2; D unresolved. The V gene's germline CDR1 is MGHRA and CDR2 YSYEKL. With 0 bases removed from V and 3 bases from J, the gap between germline ends came to 11 bases. The CDR3 has 15 residues. The CDR3 DNA sequence: TGCGCCAGCAGCCAAGAGGGAGGGAATCACTATGGCTACACCTTC. It codes for CASSQEGGNHYGYTF.

This clone was detected only once. This chain connects TRBV5-1 to TRBJ2-5; 10 bases fit TRBD2. This CDR3 has 16 amino acids. Germline V gives CDR1 SGHRS, CDR2 YFSETQ. V lost 0 bases to trimming and J lost 5 bases; unmatched junction nucleotides: 7. CDR3 loop: CASSLAGLAGEETQYF. The CDR3 DNA follows: TGCGCCAGCAGCTTGGCCGGGCTAGCGGGAGAGGAGACCCAGTACTTC.

V gene TRBV6-5 combines with J gene TRBJ2-1, with 7 positions matching TRBD2. This CDR3 has 15 amino acids. Germline V CDR1 and CDR2: MNHEY, SVGAGI. The V and J ends lost 6 bases and 2 bases, in that order; junction bases with no gene match: 7. The CDR3 DNA reads TGTGCCAGCAGACCCAGCGGGGTAACCTACAATGAGCAGTTCTTC. It yields the protein CASRPSGVTYNEQFF.

The chain is built from TRBV2 and TRBJ2-3; tentative D call: TRBD1 (6 bases). Trimming took off 7 bases at V and 5 bases at J, with 10 bases between the two ends. The CDR3 runs 12 residues. Per the germline V gene, CDR1 is SNHLY and CDR2 is FYNNEI. This CDR3 is CASILGGDTQYF. CDR3 coding DNA: TGTGCCAGCATTCTAGGGGGAGATACGCAGTATTTT.

The rearrangement joins TRBV3-1 (or the pseudogene TRBV3-2) to TRBJ1-3, with D unresolved. There are 12 residues in the CDR3. Germline V gene data show CDR1 as LGHDT and CDR2 as YNNKEL (reference sequence). The V end lost 0 bases, the J end lost 5 bases, and 2 bases lay between the germline ends. Written as DNA, the CDR3 is TGTGCCAGCAGCCAAGATAGAAACACCATATATTTT. Translating it yields CASSQDRNTIYF.

The V and J genes are TRBV27 and TRBJ1-1; possibly TRBD1 for D (5 bases). In germline, CDR1 is MNHEY, CDR2 SMNVEV (reference sequence). The CDR3 loop spans 13 amino acids. With 3 bases removed from V and 7 bases from J, the gap between germline ends came to 12 bases. As DNA, the CDR3 is TGTGCCAGCAGTTTCCGTCCCGGGGGTGAAGCTTTCTTT. It encodes CASSFRPGGEAFF.

V gene TRBV29-1 combines with J gene TRBJ2-3; D gene unclear. CDR3 length: 12 amino acids. Trimming pared 3 bases from V and 4 bases from J, leaving 8 bases between. Germline CDR1 is SQVTM and CDR2 is ANQGSEA. DNA for the CDR3: TGCAGCGTTGAGGCATTGTCAGATACGCAGTATTTT. Its protein product is CSVEALSDTQYF.

The rearrangement links TRBV6-6 to TRBJ2-5, with a tentative D call TRBD1 (6 bases). The CDR3 runs to 14 residues. Germline CDR1 reads MNHNY; CDR2 reads SVGAGI (reference sequence). The germline V and J ends were trimmed by 7 bases and 5 bases, with 17 bases remaining between them. Here the CDR3 reads CASTLTGWGETQYF. CDR3 coding DNA: TGTGCCAGCACTTTGACAGGCTGGGGTGAGACCCAGTACTTC.

This sequence joins TRBV11-3 and TRBJ2-1, with a possible D match to TRBD2 (6 bases). Germline lookup yields CDR1 SGHNT and CDR2 YENEEA. The V end was cut by 0 bases, the J end by 8 bases, with 14 bases between. The CDR3 spans 15 residues. CDR3 coding DNA: TGTGCCAGCAGCTTAGATAGCGGCTTTCGGGATGAGCAGTTCTTC. As protein: CASSLDSGFRDEQFF.

The chain is built from TRBV7-8 and TRBJ2-5; TRBD2 is a possible D gene (6 bases). V dropped 5 bases and J dropped 0 bases, with 13 bases sitting between them. The germline V gene encodes CDR1 SGHVS and CDR2 FQNEAQ. The CDR3 loop spans 15 amino acids. The CDR3 region is CASSRGTAYQETQYF. The CDR3 DNA reads as TGTGCCAGCAGCCGAGGGACTGCGTACCAAGAGACCCAGTACTTC.

The chain recombines TRBV27 with TRBJ1-1, with 7 bases fitting TRBD1. The CDR3 is made up of 15 amino acids. Germline V lookup: CDR1 MNHEY, CDR2 SMNVEV (reference sequence). V lost 5 bases, J lost 1 base, and 7 bases stayed unmatched. The CDR3 bases are TGTGCCAGCAGTGGGTCCGGGACAGCGAACACTGAAGCTTTCTTT. Encoded protein: CASSGSGTANTEAFF.

The J gene is TRBJ2-3, the V gene TRBV7-9; TRBD2 matches 14 bases. V lost 3 bases to trimming and J lost 6 bases; unmatched junction nucleotides: 5. Germline CDR1 SEHNR, CDR2 FQNEAQ (reference sequence). The CDR3 runs 16 residues. CDR3 in DNA: TGTGCCAGCAGCTTGGGACTAGCGGGAGCAGGGGATACGCAGTATTTT. This codes for CASSLGLAGAGDTQYF. Filled out from reference TRBV7-9 and TRBJ2-3, the complete variable domain reads DTGVSQNPRHKITKRGQNVTFRCDPISEHNRLYWYRQTLGQGPEFLTYFQNEAQLEKSRLLSDRFSAERPKGSFSTLEIQRTEQGDSAMYLCASSLGLAGAGDTQYFGPGTRLTVL.

V is TRBV7-9 and J is TRBJ2-5; the match to TRBD2 covers 7 bases. The J segment lost 5 bases and the V segment lost 5 bases, leaving 17 bases of the junction unmatched. Germline CDR1 SEHNR, CDR2 FQNEAQ (reference sequence). The CDR3 consists of 17 residues. The CDR3 nucleotides read TGTGCCAGCAGCGTTACCCGAGGGGCGGGAGTTTTGGAGACCCAGTACTTC. Amino acids: CASSVTRGAGVLETQYF.